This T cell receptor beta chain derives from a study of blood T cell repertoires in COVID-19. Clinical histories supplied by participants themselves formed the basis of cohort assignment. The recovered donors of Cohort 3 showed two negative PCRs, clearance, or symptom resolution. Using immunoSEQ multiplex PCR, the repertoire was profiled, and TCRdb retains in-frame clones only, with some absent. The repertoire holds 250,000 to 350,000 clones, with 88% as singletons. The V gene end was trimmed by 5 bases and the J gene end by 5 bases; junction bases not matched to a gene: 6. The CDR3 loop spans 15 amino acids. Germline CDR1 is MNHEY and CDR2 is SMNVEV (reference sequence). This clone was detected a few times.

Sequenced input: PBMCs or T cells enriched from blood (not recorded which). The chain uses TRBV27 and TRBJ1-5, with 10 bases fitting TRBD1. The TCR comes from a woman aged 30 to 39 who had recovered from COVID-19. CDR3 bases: TGTGCCAGCAGTGCCTGGACAGGGGGTGATCAGCCCCAGCATTTT. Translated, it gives CASSAWTGGDQPQHF.